The 26 T cell receptor beta chains in this list originate from one sample, sequenced in a study of T cell changes during pregnancy in multiple sclerosis. TCRdb keeps only in-frame clones here, not all; method: immunoSEQ multiplex PCR. The table records under 55,000 clones, around 90% of them present only once. The input for sequencing was peripheral blood, taken in the first trimester of pregnancy. The receptor source for this set is a female donor with multiple sclerosis, enrolled in a pregnancy study.

This chain connects TRBV11-2 to TRBJ1-2, with D maybe TRBD1 (6 bases). V lost 3 bases to trimming and J lost 13 bases, with 18 bases between them. CDR3 length equals 13 residues. Germline V gene sequence: CDR1 SGHAT, CDR2 FQNNGV. CDR3 coding DNA: TGTGCCAGCAGCTTCACAGCGGGGGGCGCAGTCACCTTC. The encoded protein is CASSFTAGGAVTF.

The chain joins TRBV5-1 to TRBJ1-6, with 8 bases identical to TRBD1. The CDR3 consists of 15 residues. Germline V gene data show CDR1 as SGHRS and CDR2 as YFSETQ. J was trimmed by 5 bases and V by 2 bases; bases with no gene match: 3. CDR3: CASSFSGGNNSPLHF. The CDR3 DNA sequence: TGCGCCAGCAGCTTTTCAGGGGGCAATAATTCACCCCTCCACTTT.

The chain recombines TRBV15 with TRBJ1-1; D is ambiguous. CDR1 is LNHNV, CDR2 YYDKDF, per germline (reference sequence). Between the trimmed V and J ends, which lost 5 bases and 1 base, there was a span of 14 bases. There are 15 residues in the CDR3. DNA for the CDR3: TGTGCCACCAGCGGTAGAGGTTCCGCGAACACTGAAGCTTTCTTT. It yields the protein CATSGRGSANTEAFF.

This clone was picked up one time. J is TRBJ1-5 and V is TRBV15; no clear D. The CDR3 sequence is 14 residues long. V lost 1 base to trimming and J lost 3 bases, with 7 bases between them. Per the germline V gene, CDR1 is LNHNV and CDR2 is YYDKDF (reference sequence). CDR3 DNA: TGTGCCACCAGCAGAGGAGGGCTCAATCAGCCCCAGCATTTT. This codes for CATSRGGLNQPQHF.

This sequence joins TRBV14 and TRBJ1-1; D remains unclear. The CDR3 loop spans 14 amino acids. V was pared by 1 base and J by 0 bases, with 6 bases between. Germline values: CDR1 SGHDN, CDR2 FVKESK. The CDR3 DNA reads TGTGCCAGCAGCCAAGCGGCGGTGAACACTGAAGCTTTCTTT. It codes for CASSQAAVNTEAFF.

The genes are TRBV30 and TRBJ1-6, with TRBD1 matching over 8 bases. The CDR3 extends over 14 amino acids. V gave up 0 bases and J gave up 10 bases; unmatched junction bases: 5. Germline assignment: CDR1 GTSNPN and CDR2 SVGIG (reference sequence). This CDR3 reads CAWSVTGVGSPLHF. CDR3 in DNA: TGTGCCTGGAGTGTGACAGGGGTTGGGTCACCCCTCCACTTT.

The J gene is TRBJ2-2, the V gene TRBV30, with 7 bases identical to TRBD1. This CDR3 has 15 amino acids. Germline V CDR1 and CDR2: GTSNPN, SVGIG (reference sequence). Losses at the gene ends were 4 bases for V and 5 bases for J; bases not matched to a gene: 10. For the CDR3, the DNA is TGTGCCTGGAACACAGGGGTGAGGGGAACCGGGGAGCTGTTTTTT. Amino acid sequence: CAWNTGVRGTGELFF.

The gene calls are TRBV6-1 and TRBJ1-5; 7 bases match TRBD1. The length of the CDR3 is 14 residues. Germline V CDR1 and CDR2: MNHNS, SASEGT. The J segment lost 7 bases and the V segment lost 6 bases, leaving 9 bases of the junction unmatched. In nucleotides, the CDR3 is TGTGCCAGCAGCCCCGACAGGGTCGGGCAGCCCCAGCATTTT. Translation: CASSPDRVGQPQHF.

This clone was detected only once. CDR3 residues: CASSLGSSGNTIYF. CDR3 coding DNA: TGTGCCAGCAGCTTAGGGAGCTCTGGAAACACCATATATTTT. V and J are TRBV11-2 and TRBJ1-3; no definite D call. Per germline, CDR1 SGHAT and CDR2 FQNNGV. V lost 1 base to trimming and J lost 0 bases, with 4 bases between them. The CDR3 sequence is 14 residues long.

The genes are TRBV6-5 and TRBJ1-5, with D possibly TRBD1 on 5 matching bases. Trimming stripped 4 bases from V and 4 bases from J, with 14 bases between. This CDR3 is built from 15 residues. Per the germline V gene, CDR1 is MNHEY and CDR2 is SVGAGI. CDR3 bases: TGTGCCAGCAGTTCCGCACCGGGGGGTAATCAGCCCCAGCATTTT. As protein: CASSSAPGGNQPQHF.

The CDR3 here is CASSTRARRPYGYTF. The CDR3, as DNA: TGTGCCAGCAGTACGAGGGCCAGGCGGCCTTATGGCTACACCTTC. The rearrangement joins TRBV6-5 to TRBJ1-2; D unclear. From germline, CDR1 is MNHEY and CDR2 SVGAGI. The CDR3 runs 15 residues. The V end was cut by 5 bases, the J end by 5 bases, with 18 bases between.

The J gene is TRBJ1-2, the V gene TRBV5-1; 7 positions match TRBD1. Germline-derived CDR1 and CDR2 are SGHRS and YFSETQ. There are 13 residues in the CDR3. The ends lost 1 base at V and 8 bases at J; junction bases unmatched: 5. For the CDR3, the DNA is TGCGCCAGCAGCTTGCGGGACAGAAGAGGCTACACCTTC. Protein sequence: CASSLRDRRGYTF.

V is TRBV6-5 and J is TRBJ2-1; D might be TRBD1 (6 bases). Germline lookup yields CDR1 MNHEY and CDR2 SVGAGI. The CDR3 sequence is 13 residues long. V was cut by 2 bases and J by 8 bases, with 10 bases left in between. The CDR3 region has the DNA TGTGCCAGCAGTTACCAGGGGACGGATGAGCAGTTCTTC. Amino acid sequence: CASSYQGTDEQFF.

This clone was detected a few times. The genes are TRBV4-1 and TRBJ1-6; D gene unclear. CDR3 length equals 14 residues. CDR1 and CDR2 from the germline V gene are MGHRA and YSYEKL. The V end was cut by 4 bases, the J end by 5 bases, with 9 bases between. The CDR3 region is CASSLAKHNSPLHF. CDR3 DNA sequence: TGCGCCAGCAGCCTAGCGAAGCATAATTCACCCCTCCACTTT.

The chain has TRBV30 and TRBJ1-5; D remains ambiguous. The CDR3 loop spans 15 amino acids. CDR1 and CDR2 from the germline V gene are GTSNPN and SVGIG (reference sequence). V lost 3 bases and J lost 4, with 16 bases in between. The CDR3 nucleotides read TGTGCCTGGAGGTCCGCGGGAGGGCTGAATCAGCCCCAGCATTTT. Residues: CAWRSAGGLNQPQHF.

This chain uses TRBV5-1 with TRBJ1-1, with D uncertain. The germline V gene encodes CDR1 SGHRS and CDR2 YFSETQ. Deletions cut 0 bases from V and 8 bases from J, with 17 bases between. This CDR3 has 15 residues. CDR3 bases: TGCGCCAGCAGCTTGGTCCCAGGTACCGAGCAAGAAGCTTTCTTT. Residues: CASSLVPGTEQEAFF.

V gene TRBV4-3 combines with J gene TRBJ2-6, with TRBD1 matching over 7 bases. The J segment lost 0 bases and the V segment lost 3 bases, leaving 8 bases of the junction unmatched. The CDR3 has 18 amino acids. CDR1 and CDR2 from the germline V gene are LGHNA and YSLEER. This chain's CDR3 is CASSHGDRATSGANVLTF. The CDR3 coding sequence is TGCGCCAGCAGCCACGGAGACAGGGCGACCTCTGGGGCCAACGTCCTGACTTTC.

The J gene is TRBJ2-7, the V gene TRBV19, with D possibly being TRBD1 (6 bases). V dropped 6 bases and J dropped 1 base, with 16 bases sitting between them. Per germline, CDR1 LNHDA and CDR2 SQIVND (reference sequence). CDR3 size: 15 residues. CDR3 in amino acids: CASRVGAGRSYEQYF. The CDR3 DNA reads TGTGCCAGTAGGGTGGGGGCAGGGAGATCCTACGAGCAGTACTTC.

This chain links TRBV10-3 with TRBJ1-2; D gene ambiguous. The CDR3 runs to 14 residues. Germline CDR1 and CDR2: ENHRY and SYGVKD. Deletions cut 10 bases from V and 0 bases from J, with 15 bases between. The CDR3 region is CATSLLETNYGYTF. The CDR3 nucleotides read TGTGCCACCTCCTTGTTGGAGACTAACTATGGCTACACCTTC.

This sequence joins TRBV28 and TRBJ1-2; D remains unclear. The CDR3 spans 11 residues. Trimming took off 0 bases at V and 11 bases at J, with 7 bases between the two ends. The germline gives CDR1 MDHEN, CDR2 SYDVKM. CDR3 coding DNA: TGTGCCAGCAGTTTATGGGGGAGTTACACCTTC. It translates to CASSLWGSYTF.

This clone has a single count. This chain connects TRBV27 to TRBJ2-7; TRBD1 is a possible D gene (5 bases). This CDR3 has 15 residues. The V end lost 0 bases, the J end lost 0 bases, and 9 bases lay between the germline ends. Per germline, CDR1 MNHEY and CDR2 SMNVEV (reference sequence). The CDR3 reads CASSLSWTYSYEQYF. The CDR3 DNA reads as TGTGCCAGCAGTTTATCGTGGACATACTCCTACGAGCAGTACTTC.

The V and J genes are TRBV19 and TRBJ1-5; TRBD1 matches at 8 bases. CDR1 and CDR2 from the germline V gene are LNHDA and SQIVND (reference sequence). V lost 6 bases to trimming and J lost 2 bases; unmatched junction nucleotides: 3. CDR3 size: 14 residues. Written as DNA, the CDR3 is TGTGCCAGTAGGACAGGGGACGGCAATCAGCCCCAGCATTTT. Its protein is CASRTGDGNQPQHF.

The chain combines TRBV27 with TRBJ1-5; perhaps TRBD1 as D (5 bases). Per the germline V gene, CDR1 is MNHEY and CDR2 is SMNVEV (reference sequence). This CDR3 contains 15 residues. V was cut by 3 bases and J by 3 bases, with 12 bases left in between. CDR3 bases: TGTGCCAGCAGTTTCGGACCGGGGGTCAATCAGCCCCAGCATTTT. Amino acid sequence: CASSFGPGVNQPQHF.

This chain joins TRBV10-2 and TRBJ1-5, with TRBD1 as a possible D gene (5 bases). The V gene lost 2 bases and the J gene lost 7 bases, with 15 bases spanning the gap. CDR3 length: 15 residues. The germline V gene encodes CDR1 WSHSY and CDR2 SAAADI. The CDR3 reads CASSEPAGRRQPQHF. CDR3 sequence (DNA): TGCGCCAGCAGTGAGCCGGCAGGGAGGAGGCAGCCCCAGCATTTT.

This chain joins TRBV6-4 and TRBJ2-3; 9 bases fit TRBD2. This CDR3 comprises 14 residues. Germline V gives CDR1 MRHNA, CDR2 SNTAGT. V trimming: 4 bases; J trimming: 2 bases; junction bases outside the gene matches: 1. CDR3 DNA: TGTGCCAGCAGTGCTAGCGGGGACACAGATACGCAGTATTTT. Translation gives CASSASGDTDTQYF.

The chain carries TRBV7-2 and TRBJ1-4; 10 nucleotides line up with TRBD1. The V and J ends lost 5 bases and 8 bases, in that order; junction bases with no gene match: 8. This CDR3 is built from 15 residues. Looked up from germline, CDR1 is SGHTA and CDR2 is FQGNSA. CDR3 region: CASSPRGQGREKLFF. CDR3 DNA sequence: TGTGCCAGCAGCCCTAGGGGACAGGGGAGGGAAAAACTGTTTTTT.